A selection of T cell receptor beta chains follows, all from one sample in a study of CD8+ T cells in alopecia areata. Sequencing was performed with immunoSEQ multiplex PCR; in TCRdb, only in-frame clones are kept and a portion is missing. The table lists about 180,000 clones, about 47% of them singletons. Sample: CD8+ T cells sorted from blood, taken at roughly week 53, from a patient treated with tofacitinib. These receptor sequences come from a human donor with alopecia areata. The CDR3 runs from the conserved cysteine through the conserved F or W. A D gene is named only where the DNA matches it firmly. The size of a clone is reported for some rows only, either as once, few or many, or as a class for expanded clones.

size,length,D,V,J,DNA,CDR3
-,14,TRBD1,TRBV4-3,TRBJ1-2,TGCGCCAGCAGCCCAGGGGGTAACGGCTATGGCTACACCTTC,CASSPGGNGYGYTF
-,13,-,TRBV5-6,TRBJ2-2,TGTGCCAGCAGCTCAAGGAACACCGGGGAGCTGTTTTTT,CASSSRNTGELFF
-,15,-,TRBV9,TRBJ1-5,TGTGCCAGCAGCCCGGACAGCGAGCTCAATCAGCCCCAGCATTTT,CASSPDSELNQPQHF
once,14,TRBD2,TRBV27,TRBJ2-7,TGTGCCAGCAGTTTGGGACTAGCGGGGGCAGAGCAGTACTTC,CASSLGLAGAEQYF
few,16,-,TRBV4-1,TRBJ2-1,TGCGCCAGCAGCCTCCTGGTGGGGAGCTCCTACAATGAGCAGTTCTTC,CASSLLVGSSYNEQFF
few,13,TRBD1,TRBV30,TRBJ1-1,TGTGCCTGGGGGACAGGGTCGGACACTGAAGCTTTCTTT,CAWGTGSDTEAFF
-,14,-,TRBV19,TRBJ1-1,TGTGCCAGTAGTATTGCACAGACGAACACTGAAGCTTTCTTT,CASSIAQTNTEAFF
-,10,-,TRBV20-1,TRBJ1-1,TGCAGTGCCCAGGGAGGAATGAGGGTCTTT,CSAQGGMRVF
-,11,-,TRBV29-1,TRBJ1-1,TGCAGCGTTGAGGGGGACACTGAAGCTTTCTTT,CSVEGDTEAFF
-,13,TRBD1,TRBV19,TRBJ1-2,TGTGCCATTTGGGACAGGGGTCCAGAAGGCTACACCTTC,CAIWDRGPEGYTF
many,15,-,TRBV6-6,TRBJ1-1,TGTGCCAGCAGTCCTCCCCCCCAGGGTTACACTGAAGCTTTCTTT,CASSPPPQGYTEAFF
-,15,-,TRBV30,TRBJ2-3,TGTGCCTGGAGCCCCCCCCACAGGGAACTGGATACGCAGTATTTT,CAWSPPHRELDTQYF
few,13,-,TRBV6-5,TRBJ2-4,TGTGCCAGCACTCGGACAGAGGGAAACATTCAGTACTTC,CASTRTEGNIQYF
-,14,-,TRBV29-1,TRBJ1-2,TGCAGCGTTGAGAAGTCGACTCCAGGGAATGGCTACACCTTC,CSVEKSTPGNGYTF
-,17,TRBD1,TRBV30,TRBJ2-3,TGTGCCTGGAGTCTCCACGAGGGACAGCTAAGCACAGATACGCAGTATTTT,CAWSLHEGQLSTDTQYF
-,17,-,TRBV4-2,TRBJ1-2,TGTGCCAGCAGCCAACCTCCTCGCGAGACGGTCCTTGGGGGCTACACCTTC,CASSQPPRETVLGGYTF
few,16,-,TRBV21-1,TRBJ2-2,TGTGCCAGCATCGAAGGGCGGGGACACAACACCGGGGAGCTGTTTTTT,CASIEGRGHNTGELFF
-,17,-,TRBV23-1,TRBJ1-1,TGCGCCAGCAGTCAACGGCAGACGATCCATATGAACACTGAAGCTTTCTTT,CASSQRQTIHMNTEAFF
few,15,-,TRBV7-9,TRBJ2-1,TGTGCCAGCAGCCGGCCGGTACAGGGAACGCATGAGCAGTTCTTC,CASSRPVQGTHEQFF
-,14,TRBD1,TRBV29-1,TRBJ1-1,TGCAGCGTTGAAGAACAGGGGTGGAACACTGAAGCTTTCTTT,CSVEEQGWNTEAFF